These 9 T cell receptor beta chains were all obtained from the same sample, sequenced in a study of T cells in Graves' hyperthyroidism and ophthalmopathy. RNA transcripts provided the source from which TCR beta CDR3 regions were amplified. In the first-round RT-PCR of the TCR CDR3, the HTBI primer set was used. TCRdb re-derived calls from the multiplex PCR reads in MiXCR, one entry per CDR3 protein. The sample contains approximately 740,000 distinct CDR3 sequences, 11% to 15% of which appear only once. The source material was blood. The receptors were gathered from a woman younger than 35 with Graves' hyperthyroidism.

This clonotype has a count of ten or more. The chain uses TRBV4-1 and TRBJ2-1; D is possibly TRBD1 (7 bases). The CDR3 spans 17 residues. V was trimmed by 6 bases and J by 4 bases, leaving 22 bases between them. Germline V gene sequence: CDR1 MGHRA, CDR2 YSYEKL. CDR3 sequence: CASRFAGGNRGYNEQFF. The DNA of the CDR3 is TGCGCCAGCAGGTTTGCAGGGGGAAACCGGGGGTACAATGAGCAGTTCTTC.

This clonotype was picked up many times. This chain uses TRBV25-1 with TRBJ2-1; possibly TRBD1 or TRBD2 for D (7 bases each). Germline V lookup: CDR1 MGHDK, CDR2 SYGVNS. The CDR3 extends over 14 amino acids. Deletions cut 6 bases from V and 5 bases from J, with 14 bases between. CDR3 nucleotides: TGTGCCAGCAGAAAACAGGGGAGGGACAATGAGCAGTTCTTC. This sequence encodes CASRKQGRDNEQFF.

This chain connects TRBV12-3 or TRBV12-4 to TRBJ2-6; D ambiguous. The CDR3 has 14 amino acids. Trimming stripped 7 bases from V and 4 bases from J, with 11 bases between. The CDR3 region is CASNSAPGANVLTF. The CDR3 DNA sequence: TGTGCCAGCAATTCTGCCCCCGGGGCCAACGTCCTGACTTTC.

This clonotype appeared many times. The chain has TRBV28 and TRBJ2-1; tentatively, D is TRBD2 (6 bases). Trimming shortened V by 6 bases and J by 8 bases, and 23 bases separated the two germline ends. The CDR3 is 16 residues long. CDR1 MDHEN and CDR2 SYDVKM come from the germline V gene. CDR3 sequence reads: CASSAHEAGGRDEQFF. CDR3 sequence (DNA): TGTGCCAGCAGCGCTCATGAAGCGGGTGGGCGGGATGAGCAGTTCTTC.

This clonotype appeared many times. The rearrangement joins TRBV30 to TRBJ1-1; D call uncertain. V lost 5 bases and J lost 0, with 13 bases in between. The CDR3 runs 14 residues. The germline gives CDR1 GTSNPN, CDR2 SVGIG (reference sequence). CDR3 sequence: CAWGPGLLNTEAFF. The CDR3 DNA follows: TGTGCCTGGGGGCCGGGCCTATTGAACACTGAAGCTTTCTTT. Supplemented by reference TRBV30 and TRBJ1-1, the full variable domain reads SQTIHQWPATLVQPVGSPLSLECTVEGTSNPNLYWYRQAAGRGLQLLFYSVGIGQISSEVPQNLSASRPQDRQFILSSKKLLLSDSGFYLCAWGPGLLNTEAFFGQGTRLTVV.

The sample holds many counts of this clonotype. The CDR3 sequence: CASKEGSGHQPQHF. CDR3 DNA: TGTGCCAGCAAGGAGGGGTCGGGCCATCAGCCCCAGCATTTT. The chain uses TRBV2 and TRBJ1-5, with D possibly being TRBD1 (5 bases). The ends were cut back, 7 bases at V and 5 bases at J, with 15 bases in the middle. CDR1 SNHLY and CDR2 FYNNEI come from the germline V gene. The CDR3 consists of 14 residues.

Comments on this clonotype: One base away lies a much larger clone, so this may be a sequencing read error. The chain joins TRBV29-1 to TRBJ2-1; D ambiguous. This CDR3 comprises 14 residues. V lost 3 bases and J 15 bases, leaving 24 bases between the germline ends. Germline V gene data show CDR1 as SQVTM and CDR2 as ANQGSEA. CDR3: CSVELPTWASNRFF. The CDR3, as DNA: TGCAGCGTTGAGCTACCAACCTGGGCCTCAAACCGGTTCTTC.

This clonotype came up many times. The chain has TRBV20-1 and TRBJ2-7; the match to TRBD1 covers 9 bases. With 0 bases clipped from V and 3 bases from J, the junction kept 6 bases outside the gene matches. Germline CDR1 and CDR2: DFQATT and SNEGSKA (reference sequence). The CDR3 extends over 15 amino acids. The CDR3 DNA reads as TGCAGTGCTAGAGACCCACAGGGGGCTAGCTACGAGCAGTACTTC. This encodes CSARDPQGASYEQYF.

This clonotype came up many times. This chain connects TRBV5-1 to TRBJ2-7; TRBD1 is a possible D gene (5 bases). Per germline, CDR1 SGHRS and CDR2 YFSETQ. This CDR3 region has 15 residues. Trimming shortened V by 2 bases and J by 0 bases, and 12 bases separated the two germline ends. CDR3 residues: CASSFRTRLSYEQYF. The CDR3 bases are TGCGCCAGCAGCTTCCGGACACGGCTCTCCTACGAGCAGTACTTC.